Listed below are T cell receptor beta chains from one sample, sequenced in a study of blood T cell repertoires in COVID-19. The protocol was immunoSEQ multiplex PCR, while the TCRdb copy is restricted to in-frame clones and leaves out a portion. The sample carries about 280,000 clones, approximately 83% recorded once. Material: peripheral blood. The receptors come from a human donor in a cohort sampled during active COVID-19. Each CDR3 is given with its conserved first and last residue. Fields, in order: D gene, J gene, V gene, clone size, CDR3 protein, CDR3 DNA. D genes are given only for firm matches. Clone size is stated in some rows and not others, as once, few, many or a class when expanded.

d_call: TRBD2; j_call: TRBJ2-1; v_call: TRBV6-5; clone_size: NA; cdr3_aa: CASSQRLAGVEQFF; cdr3_nt: TGTGCCAGCAGCCAGCGGCTAGCGGGAGTGGAGCAGTTCTTC
d_call: TRBD2; j_call: TRBJ2-1; v_call: TRBV27; clone_size: NA; cdr3_aa: CASAGTSRNEQFF; cdr3_nt: TGTGCCAGCGCCGGGACTAGCAGGAATGAGCAGTTCTTC
d_call: TRBD2; j_call: TRBJ2-3; v_call: TRBV7-9; clone_size: NA; cdr3_aa: CASSPRVGLEILDTQYF; cdr3_nt: TGTGCCAGCAGCCCCAGGGTAGGACTAGAGATTCTAGATACGCAGTATTTT
d_call: NA; j_call: TRBJ1-1; v_call: TRBV5-5; clone_size: once; cdr3_aa: CASSPSGGATMNTEAFF; cdr3_nt: TGTGCCAGCAGCCCGAGTGGCGGTGCCACCATGAACACTGAAGCTTTCTTT
d_call: NA; j_call: TRBJ1-1; v_call: TRBV3-1/TRBV3-2; clone_size: NA; cdr3_aa: CASRESVGLRAEAFF; cdr3_nt: TGTGCCAGCCGTGAGTCGGTGGGTTTGAGGGCTGAAGCTTTCTTT
d_call: TRBD2; j_call: TRBJ2-3; v_call: TRBV24-1; clone_size: NA; cdr3_aa: CATSGGGLAGVAYVSDTQYF; cdr3_nt: TGTGCCACCAGTGGGGGGGGACTAGCGGGAGTGGCGTATGTGTCAGATACGCAGTATTTT
d_call: TRBD2; j_call: TRBJ2-1; v_call: TRBV29-1; clone_size: NA; cdr3_aa: CSVDARLAGYNEQFF; cdr3_nt: TGCAGCGTTGATGCACGACTAGCGGGATACAATGAGCAGTTCTTC
d_call: TRBD2; j_call: TRBJ2-4; v_call: TRBV27; clone_size: NA; cdr3_aa: CASSRTGTSRSGAKNIQYF; cdr3_nt: TGTGCCAGCAGCAGGACCGGGACTAGCAGGAGCGGAGCCAAAAACATTCAGTACTTC
d_call: NA; j_call: TRBJ1-4; v_call: TRBV5-4; clone_size: NA; cdr3_aa: CASSLQLAGNEKLFF; cdr3_nt: TGTGCCAGCAGCCTCCAATTGGCAGGAAATGAAAAACTGTTTTTT
d_call: NA; j_call: TRBJ1-6; v_call: TRBV6-5; clone_size: NA; cdr3_aa: CASSWQGGSYNSPLHF; cdr3_nt: TGTGCCAGCAGTTGGCAGGGTGGTTCCTATAATTCACCCCTCCACTTT
d_call: TRBD1; j_call: TRBJ1-4; v_call: TRBV28; clone_size: NA; cdr3_aa: CASQDRDRSTNEKLFF; cdr3_nt: TGTGCCAGCCAAGACAGGGATCGATCGACTAATGAAAAACTGTTTTTT
d_call: NA; j_call: TRBJ2-3; v_call: TRBV4-3; clone_size: many; cdr3_aa: CASSQWGGYTDTQYF; cdr3_nt: TGCGCCAGCAGCCAATGGGGGGGCTACACAGATACGCAGTATTTT
d_call: TRBD1; j_call: TRBJ2-7; v_call: TRBV2; clone_size: NA; cdr3_aa: CASSEDRDRTTYEQYF; cdr3_nt: TGTGCCAGCAGTGAAGACCGGGACAGGACCACCTACGAGCAGTACTTC
d_call: NA; j_call: TRBJ2-4; v_call: TRBV18; clone_size: few; cdr3_aa: CASSPGGGFIQYF; cdr3_nt: TGTGCCAGCTCACCAGGGGGCGGTTTCATTCAGTACTTC
d_call: NA; j_call: TRBJ1-1; v_call: TRBV5-8; clone_size: NA; cdr3_aa: CASSFYRANTEAFF; cdr3_nt: TGTGCCAGCAGCTTTTACAGAGCCAACACTGAAGCTTTCTTT
d_call: NA; j_call: TRBJ1-1; v_call: TRBV19; clone_size: NA; cdr3_aa: CASSMPGGLSPEAFF; cdr3_nt: TGTGCCAGTAGTATGCCGGGAGGGCTCTCCCCTGAAGCTTTCTTT
d_call: TRBD2; j_call: TRBJ2-2; v_call: TRBV2; clone_size: NA; cdr3_aa: CASTGISGRPLNTGELFF; cdr3_nt: TGTGCCAGCACCGGAATAAGCGGGAGGCCTTTGAACACCGGGGAGCTGTTTTTT
d_call: NA; j_call: TRBJ2-6; v_call: TRBV5-1; clone_size: NA; cdr3_aa: CASSFKNRGGGGVGANVLTF; cdr3_nt: TGCGCCAGCAGCTTTAAGAACAGAGGCGGTGGCGGGGTTGGGGCCAACGTCCTGACTTTC
d_call: TRBD2; j_call: TRBJ2-3; v_call: TRBV6-6; clone_size: NA; cdr3_aa: CASSYPTGGVSDTQYF; cdr3_nt: TGTGCCAGCAGTTACCCTACGGGGGGGGTTTCAGATACGCAGTATTTT
d_call: NA; j_call: TRBJ2-7; v_call: TRBV4-2; clone_size: NA; cdr3_aa: CASSHPGTSTYEQYF; cdr3_nt: TGTGCCAGCAGCCACCCCGGGACTTCTACCTACGAGCAGTACTTC
d_call: TRBD2; j_call: TRBJ2-7; v_call: TRBV20-1; clone_size: NA; cdr3_aa: CSASSGLAVESYEQYF; cdr3_nt: TGCAGTGCTAGTTCGGGACTAGCGGTAGAATCCTACGAGCAGTACTTC
d_call: TRBD2; j_call: TRBJ2-1; v_call: TRBV10-3; clone_size: once; cdr3_aa: CAISDRASGIDEQFF; cdr3_nt: TGTGCCATCAGTGATCGGGCTAGCGGAATTGATGAGCAGTTCTTC
d_call: NA; j_call: TRBJ1-5; v_call: TRBV6-5; clone_size: few; cdr3_aa: CASLAGISNQPQHF; cdr3_nt: TGTGCCAGCCTAGCCGGGATTTCCAATCAGCCCCAGCATTTT
d_call: TRBD2; j_call: TRBJ2-1; v_call: TRBV11-3; clone_size: NA; cdr3_aa: CASSKSGSHEQFF; cdr3_nt: TGTGCCAGCAGCAAAAGCGGGAGTCATGAGCAGTTCTTC
d_call: NA; j_call: TRBJ2-2; v_call: TRBV9; clone_size: NA; cdr3_aa: CASTLGGRATGELFF; cdr3_nt: TGTGCCAGCACCTTGGGAGGTCGGGCCACCGGGGAGCTGTTTTTT
d_call: NA; j_call: TRBJ2-7; v_call: TRBV1; clone_size: once; cdr3_aa: CTSSQDLGCLAVYEQYF; cdr3_nt: TGCACCAGCAGCCAAGATCTTGGGTGTCTAGCGGTCTACGAGCAGTACTTC
d_call: TRBD2; j_call: TRBJ2-5; v_call: TRBV15; clone_size: NA; cdr3_aa: CATSRVSGSKETQYF; cdr3_nt: TGTGCCACCAGCAGAGTGAGCGGGAGTAAAGAGACCCAGTACTTC
d_call: NA; j_call: TRBJ2-1; v_call: TRBV9; clone_size: NA; cdr3_aa: CASSSLDGEQFF; cdr3_nt: TGTGCCAGCAGCTCCCTAGATGGTGAGCAGTTCTTC
d_call: NA; j_call: TRBJ1-1; v_call: TRBV18; clone_size: once; cdr3_aa: CASSPPSLNTEAFF; cdr3_nt: TGTGCCAGCTCACCACCAAGCTTGAACACTGAAGCTTTCTTT
d_call: NA; j_call: TRBJ2-3; v_call: TRBV7-2; clone_size: NA; cdr3_aa: CASSPGGTGTDTQYF; cdr3_nt: TGTGCCAGCAGCCCAGGAGGGACTGGCACAGATACGCAGTATTTT
d_call: TRBD1; j_call: TRBJ2-3; v_call: TRBV29-1; clone_size: NA; cdr3_aa: CSVATGGPDTQYF; cdr3_nt: TGCAGCGTTGCGACAGGGGGCCCAGATACGCAGTATTTT
d_call: NA; j_call: TRBJ2-7; v_call: TRBV6-5; clone_size: few; cdr3_aa: CASSKQGGSYEQYF; cdr3_nt: TGTGCCAGCAGTAAGCAGGGAGGCTCCTACGAGCAGTACTTC
d_call: TRBD1; j_call: TRBJ1-5; v_call: TRBV27; clone_size: NA; cdr3_aa: CASKRGGRGGNQPQHF; cdr3_nt: TGTGCCAGCAAGAGGGGTGGCAGGGGGGGCAATCAGCCCCAGCATTTT
d_call: TRBD2; j_call: TRBJ2-1; v_call: TRBV6-5; clone_size: NA; cdr3_aa: CASSYERGSYNEQFF; cdr3_nt: TGTGCCAGCAGTTATGAGCGGGGCTCCTACAATGAGCAGTTCTTC
d_call: NA; j_call: TRBJ2-3; v_call: TRBV2; clone_size: NA; cdr3_aa: CASSPRGTTSTDTQYF; cdr3_nt: TGTGCCAGCAGCCCTAGGGGGACAACTAGCACAGATACGCAGTATTTT
d_call: TRBD2; j_call: TRBJ2-1; v_call: TRBV10-1; clone_size: NA; cdr3_aa: CASSDGTSGSGIYNEQFF; cdr3_nt: TGCGCCAGCAGTGATGGGACTAGCGGGAGCGGAATCTACAATGAGCAGTTCTTC
d_call: TRBD1; j_call: TRBJ1-5; v_call: TRBV7-9; clone_size: NA; cdr3_aa: CASSPIGTGGPNQPQHF; cdr3_nt: TGTGCCAGCAGCCCTATCGGAACAGGGGGACCCAATCAGCCCCAGCATTTT
d_call: NA; j_call: TRBJ2-2; v_call: TRBV18; clone_size: NA; cdr3_aa: CASSPLLPLEAGELFF; cdr3_nt: TGTGCCAGCTCACCTCTACTTCCATTGGAGGCCGGGGAGCTGTTTTTT
d_call: TRBD2; j_call: TRBJ2-2; v_call: TRBV7-9; clone_size: NA; cdr3_aa: CASSSGTSQSGELFF; cdr3_nt: TGTGCCAGCAGCTCCGGGACTAGTCAGTCCGGGGAGCTGTTTTTT
d_call: NA; j_call: TRBJ2-3; v_call: TRBV3-1/TRBV3-2; clone_size: NA; cdr3_aa: CASGGFTDTQYF; cdr3_nt: TGTGCCAGCGGAGGATTCACAGATACGCAGTATTTT
d_call: NA; j_call: TRBJ2-2; v_call: TRBV27; clone_size: NA; cdr3_aa: CASSLSPGVGGELFF; cdr3_nt: TGTGCCAGCAGTTTATCGCCGGGAGTTGGCGGGGAGCTGTTTTTT
d_call: NA; j_call: TRBJ2-3; v_call: TRBV19; clone_size: NA; cdr3_aa: CASRNHETDTQYF; cdr3_nt: TGTGCCAGTAGAAACCACGAGACAGATACGCAGTATTTT
d_call: NA; j_call: TRBJ1-2; v_call: TRBV5-1; clone_size: NA; cdr3_aa: CASSLAFGGGYTF; cdr3_nt: TGCGCCAGCAGCTTGGCGTTTGGGGGCGGCTACACCTTC
d_call: NA; j_call: TRBJ2-2; v_call: TRBV29-1; clone_size: NA; cdr3_aa: CSVAGGGELFF; cdr3_nt: TGCAGCGTGGCGGGCGGCGGGGAGCTGTTTTTT
d_call: NA; j_call: TRBJ2-1; v_call: TRBV10-1; clone_size: NA; cdr3_aa: CASKQPPRLF; cdr3_nt: TGCGCCAGCAAACAGCCCCCAAGGCTCTTC
d_call: NA; j_call: TRBJ1-6; v_call: TRBV20-1; clone_size: NA; cdr3_aa: CSASRYRRPDSPLHF; cdr3_nt: TGCAGTGCTAGTCGTTACCGGAGGCCGGATTCACCCCTCCACTTT
d_call: NA; j_call: TRBJ2-3; v_call: TRBV7-9; clone_size: NA; cdr3_aa: CASTHTGDTQYF; cdr3_nt: TGTGCCAGCACCCATACCGGGGATACGCAGTATTTT
d_call: NA; j_call: TRBJ1-1; v_call: TRBV21-1; clone_size: NA; cdr3_aa: CASGPLDNTEAFF; cdr3_nt: TGTGCCAGCGGGCCCCTGGATAACACTGAAGCTTTCTTT
d_call: TRBD2; j_call: TRBJ2-1; v_call: TRBV30; clone_size: NA; cdr3_aa: CAWSTSGEQFF; cdr3_nt: TGTGCCTGGAGTACTAGCGGTGAGCAGTTCTTC
d_call: NA; j_call: TRBJ1-1; v_call: TRBV5-1; clone_size: NA; cdr3_aa: CASSLVTARSEAFF; cdr3_nt: TGCGCCAGCAGCTTGGTGACAGCACGCTCTGAAGCTTTCTTT
d_call: NA; j_call: TRBJ2-4; v_call: TRBV12-3/TRBV12-4; clone_size: once; cdr3_aa: CASSPVGNIQYF; cdr3_nt: TGTGCCAGCAGTCCCGTCGGGAACATTCAGTACTTC
d_call: TRBD1; j_call: TRBJ1-2; v_call: TRBV29-1; clone_size: NA; cdr3_aa: CSVGRTGFDRGPNGYTF; cdr3_nt: TGCAGCGTGGGTCGGACGGGTTTCGACAGGGGACCAAATGGCTACACCTTC
d_call: NA; j_call: TRBJ1-5; v_call: TRBV7-9; clone_size: NA; cdr3_aa: CASSLATGNQPQHF; cdr3_nt: TGTGCCAGCAGCTTAGCGACAGGTAATCAGCCCCAGCATTTT
d_call: TRBD1; j_call: TRBJ2-1; v_call: TRBV28; clone_size: NA; cdr3_aa: CASSLTGFNEQFF; cdr3_nt: TGTGCCAGCAGTCTGACAGGGTTCAATGAGCAGTTCTTC
d_call: NA; j_call: TRBJ2-1; v_call: TRBV3-1/TRBV3-2; clone_size: NA; cdr3_aa: CASSQDSGAYNEQFF; cdr3_nt: TGTGCCAGCAGCCAAGATAGCGGAGCCTACAATGAGCAGTTCTTC
d_call: NA; j_call: TRBJ2-1; v_call: TRBV3-1/TRBV3-2; clone_size: NA; cdr3_aa: CASSQVGEQFF; cdr3_nt: TGTGCCAGCAGCCAAGTCGGTGAGCAGTTCTTC
d_call: TRBD1; j_call: TRBJ2-2; v_call: TRBV5-1; clone_size: NA; cdr3_aa: CASAGTGGTGELFF; cdr3_nt: TGCGCCAGCGCCGGGACAGGGGGCACCGGGGAGCTGTTTTTT
d_call: TRBD1; j_call: TRBJ1-3; v_call: TRBV5-8; clone_size: NA; cdr3_aa: CASSRDRVSGNTIYF; cdr3_nt: TGTGCCAGCAGCCGAGACAGGGTCTCTGGAAACACCATATATTTT
d_call: NA; j_call: TRBJ2-7; v_call: TRBV18; clone_size: NA; cdr3_aa: CASSPDYNSYEQYF; cdr3_nt: TGTGCCAGCTCACCAGACTACAACTCCTACGAGCAGTACTTC